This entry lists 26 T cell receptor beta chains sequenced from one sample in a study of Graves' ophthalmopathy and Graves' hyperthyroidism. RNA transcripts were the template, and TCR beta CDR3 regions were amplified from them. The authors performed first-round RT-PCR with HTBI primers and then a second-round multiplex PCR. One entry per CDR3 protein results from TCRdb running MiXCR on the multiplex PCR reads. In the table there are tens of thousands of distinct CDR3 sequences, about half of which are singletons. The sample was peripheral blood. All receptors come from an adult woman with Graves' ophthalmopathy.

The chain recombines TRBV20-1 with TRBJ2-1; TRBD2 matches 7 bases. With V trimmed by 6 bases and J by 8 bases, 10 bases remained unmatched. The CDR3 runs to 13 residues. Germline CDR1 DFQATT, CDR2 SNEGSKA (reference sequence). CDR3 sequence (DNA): TGCAGTGCCTTGGCGGGAGCGTCGCATGAGCAGTTCTTC. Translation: CSALAGASHEQFF.

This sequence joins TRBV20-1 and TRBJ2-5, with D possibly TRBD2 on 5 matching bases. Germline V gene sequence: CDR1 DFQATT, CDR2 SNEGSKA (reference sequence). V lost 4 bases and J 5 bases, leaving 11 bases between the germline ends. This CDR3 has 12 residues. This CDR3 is CSANGESETQYF. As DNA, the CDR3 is TGCAGTGCTAATGGGGAGTCGGAGACCCAGTACTTC.

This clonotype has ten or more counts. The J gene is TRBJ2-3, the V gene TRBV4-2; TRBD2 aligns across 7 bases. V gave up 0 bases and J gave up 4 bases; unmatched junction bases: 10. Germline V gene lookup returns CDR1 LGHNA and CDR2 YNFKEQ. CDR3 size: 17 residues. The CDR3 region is CASSQDPSAGVADTQYF. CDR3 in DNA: TGTGCCAGCAGCCAAGATCCTTCTGCGGGAGTCGCAGATACGCAGTATTTT.

The CDR3 loop is CASSESSLFTETQYF. The CDR3 bases are TGCGCCAGCAGTGAGTCGAGTCTTTTTACGGAGACCCAGTACTTC. The rearrangement links TRBV10-2 to TRBJ2-5, with D hard to call. Trimming removed 0 bases from V and 5 bases from J, with 13 bases in between. Germline V gives CDR1 WSHSY, CDR2 SAAADI. The CDR3 loop spans 15 amino acids.

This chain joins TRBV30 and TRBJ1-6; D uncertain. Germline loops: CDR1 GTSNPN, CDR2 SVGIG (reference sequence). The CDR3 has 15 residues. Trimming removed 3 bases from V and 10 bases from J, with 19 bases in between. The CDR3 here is CAWRSDSGLGSPLHF. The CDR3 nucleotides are TGTGCCTGGAGGAGCGACTCTGGCTTGGGGTCACCCCTCCACTTT.

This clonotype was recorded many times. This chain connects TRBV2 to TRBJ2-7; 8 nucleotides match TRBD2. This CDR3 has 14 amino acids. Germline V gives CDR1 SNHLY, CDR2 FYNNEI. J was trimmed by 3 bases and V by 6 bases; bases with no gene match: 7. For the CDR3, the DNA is TGTGCCAGCAGCTATAGCGGGATGGTCTACGAGCAGTACTTC. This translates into CASSYSGMVYEQYF.

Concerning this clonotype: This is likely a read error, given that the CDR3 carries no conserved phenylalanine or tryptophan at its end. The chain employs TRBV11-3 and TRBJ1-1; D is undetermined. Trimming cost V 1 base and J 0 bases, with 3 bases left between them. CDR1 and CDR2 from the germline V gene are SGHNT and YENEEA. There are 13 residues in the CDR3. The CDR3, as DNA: TGTGCCAGCAGCTTAGGGGTGAACACTGAAGCTTTCGTC. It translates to CASSLGVNTEAFV.

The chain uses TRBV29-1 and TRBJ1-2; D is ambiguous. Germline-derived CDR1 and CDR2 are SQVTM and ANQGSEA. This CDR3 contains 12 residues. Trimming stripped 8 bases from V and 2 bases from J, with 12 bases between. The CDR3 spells CSSRRANYGYTF. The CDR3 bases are TGCAGCTCCCGGAGGGCGAACTATGGCTACACCTTC.

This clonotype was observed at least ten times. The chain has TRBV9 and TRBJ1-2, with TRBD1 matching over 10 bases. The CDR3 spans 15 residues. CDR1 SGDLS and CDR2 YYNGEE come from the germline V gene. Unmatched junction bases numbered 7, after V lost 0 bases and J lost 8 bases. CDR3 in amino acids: CASSVGGQGVKGYTF. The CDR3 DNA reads TGTGCCAGCAGCGTAGGAGGACAGGGGGTCAAGGGCTACACCTTC.

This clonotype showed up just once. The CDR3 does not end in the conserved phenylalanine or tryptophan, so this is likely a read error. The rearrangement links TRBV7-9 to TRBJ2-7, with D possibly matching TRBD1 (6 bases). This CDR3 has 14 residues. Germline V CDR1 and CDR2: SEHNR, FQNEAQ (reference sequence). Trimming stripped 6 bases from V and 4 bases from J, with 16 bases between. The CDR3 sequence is CASSFEQRGYEQYL. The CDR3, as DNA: TGTGCCAGCAGTTTTGAACAGAGGGGGTACGAGCAGTACCTC.

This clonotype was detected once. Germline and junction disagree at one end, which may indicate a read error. The CDR3 sequence is CAGSLTPLAGGTDTQYF. The CDR3 DNA reads TGCGCCGGCAGCTTAACGCCCCTAGCGGGCGGCACAGATACGCAGTATTTT. The V gene is TRBV7-3, the J gene TRBJ2-3, with TRBD2 matching over 8 bases. This CDR3 spans 17 amino acids. Germline-derived CDR1 and CDR2 are SGHTA and FQGTGA. The whole variable domain, filled in from reference TRBV7-3 and TRBJ2-3, reads GAGVSQTPSNKVTEKGKYVELRCDPISGHTALYWYRQSLGQGPEFLIYFQGTGAADDSGLPNDRFFAVRPEGSVSTLKIQRTERGDSAVYLCAGSLTPLAGGTDTQYFGPGTRLTVL.

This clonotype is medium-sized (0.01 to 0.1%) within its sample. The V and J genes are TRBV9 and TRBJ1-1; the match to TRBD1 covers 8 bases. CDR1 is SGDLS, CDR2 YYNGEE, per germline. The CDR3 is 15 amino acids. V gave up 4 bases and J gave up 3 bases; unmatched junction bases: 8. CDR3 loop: CASSRLGQDYTEAFF. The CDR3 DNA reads TGTGCCAGCAGCAGATTGGGACAGGATTACACTGAAGCTTTCTTT.

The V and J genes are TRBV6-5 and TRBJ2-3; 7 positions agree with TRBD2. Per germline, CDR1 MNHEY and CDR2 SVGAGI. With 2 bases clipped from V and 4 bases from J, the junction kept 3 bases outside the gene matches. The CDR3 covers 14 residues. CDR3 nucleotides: TGTGCCAGCAGTTACGGCGGGAGCGCAGATACGCAGTATTTT. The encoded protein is CASSYGGSADTQYF.

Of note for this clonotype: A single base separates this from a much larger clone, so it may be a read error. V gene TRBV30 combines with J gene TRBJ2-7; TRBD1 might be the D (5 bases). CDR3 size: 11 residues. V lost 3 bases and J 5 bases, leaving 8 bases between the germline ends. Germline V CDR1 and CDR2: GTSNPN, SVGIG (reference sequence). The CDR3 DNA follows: TGTGCCTGGAGCCTCAGGGACGAGCAGTACTTC. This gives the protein CAWSLRDEQYF.

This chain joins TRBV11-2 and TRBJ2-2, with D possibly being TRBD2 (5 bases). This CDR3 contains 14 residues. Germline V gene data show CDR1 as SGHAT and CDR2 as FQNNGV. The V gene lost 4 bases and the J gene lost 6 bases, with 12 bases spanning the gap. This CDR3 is CASSSRQRAGELFF. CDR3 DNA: TGTGCCAGCAGCTCGCGGCAGAGGGCCGGGGAGCTGTTTTTT. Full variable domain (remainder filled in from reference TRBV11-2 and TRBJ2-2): EAGVAQSPRYKIIEKRQSVAFWCNPISGHATLYWYQQILGQGPKLLIQFQNNGVVDDSQLPKDRFSAERLKGVDSTLKIQPAKLEDSAVYLCASSSRQRAGELFFGEGSRLTVL.

CDR3 sequence reads: CSAREGGQGEQYF. CDR3 sequence (DNA): TGCAGTGCTAGAGAGGGGGGACAGGGCGAGCAGTACTTC. This chain links TRBV20-1 with TRBJ2-7, with 9 bases matching TRBD1. The V segment lost 0 bases and the J segment 6 bases; nucleotides outside the gene matches: 3. Germline V gene sequence: CDR1 DFQATT, CDR2 SNEGSKA (reference sequence). The CDR3 covers 13 residues.

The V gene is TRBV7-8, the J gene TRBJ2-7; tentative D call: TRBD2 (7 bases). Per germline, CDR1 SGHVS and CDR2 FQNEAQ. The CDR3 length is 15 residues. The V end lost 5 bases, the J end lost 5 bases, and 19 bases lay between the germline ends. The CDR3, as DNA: TGTGCCAGCAGCCAAGGGGGGGGGGTAGGACACGAGCAGTACTTC. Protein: CASSQGGGVGHEQYF.

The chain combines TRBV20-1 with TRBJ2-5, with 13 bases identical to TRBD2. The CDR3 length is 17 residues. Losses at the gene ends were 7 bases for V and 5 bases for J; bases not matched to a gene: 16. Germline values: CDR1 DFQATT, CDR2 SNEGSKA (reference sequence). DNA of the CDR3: TGCAGTGTTAGTGAGTTGGCGGCGACTAGCGGGGGGGAGACCCAGTACTTC. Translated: CSVSELAATSGGETQYF.

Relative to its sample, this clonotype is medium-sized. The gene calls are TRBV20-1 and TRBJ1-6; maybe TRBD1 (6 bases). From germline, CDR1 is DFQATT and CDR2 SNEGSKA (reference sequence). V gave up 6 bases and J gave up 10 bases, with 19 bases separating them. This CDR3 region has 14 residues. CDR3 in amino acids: CSALFRTAESPLHF. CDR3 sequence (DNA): TGCAGTGCCCTATTCCGGACAGCTGAGTCACCCCTCCACTTT.

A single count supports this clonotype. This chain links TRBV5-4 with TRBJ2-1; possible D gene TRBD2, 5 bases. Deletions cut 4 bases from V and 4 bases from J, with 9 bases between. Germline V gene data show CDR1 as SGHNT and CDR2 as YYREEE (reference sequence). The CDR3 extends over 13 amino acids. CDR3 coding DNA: TGTGCCAGCAGCACAGCGGTGTACAATGAGCAGTTCTTC. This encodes CASSTAVYNEQFF.

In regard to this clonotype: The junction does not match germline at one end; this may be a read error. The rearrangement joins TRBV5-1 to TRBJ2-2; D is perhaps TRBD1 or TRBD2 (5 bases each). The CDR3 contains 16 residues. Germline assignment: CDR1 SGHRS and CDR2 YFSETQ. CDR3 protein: CVSSEDGGGNTGELFF. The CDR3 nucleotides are TGCGTCAGCAGCGAGGATGGTGGGGGGAACACCGGGGAGCTGTTTTTT.

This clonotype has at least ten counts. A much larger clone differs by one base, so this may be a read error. The CDR3 is CASSATGNERFF. CDR3 nucleotides: TGTGCCAGCAGCGCGACAGGGAATGAGCGGTTCTTC. V gene TRBV7-2 combines with J gene TRBJ2-1; 7 bases agree with TRBD1. This CDR3 is 12 amino acids long. CDR1 is SGHTA and CDR2 is FQGNSA in the germline V gene. Based on the CDR3 plus reference TRBV7-2 and TRBJ2-1, the full variable domain is GAGVSQSPSNKVTEKGKDVELRCDPISGHTALYWYRQSLGQGLEFLIYFQGNSAPDKSGLPSDRFSAERTGGSVSTLTIQRTQQEDSAVYLCASSATGNERFFGPGTRLTVL.

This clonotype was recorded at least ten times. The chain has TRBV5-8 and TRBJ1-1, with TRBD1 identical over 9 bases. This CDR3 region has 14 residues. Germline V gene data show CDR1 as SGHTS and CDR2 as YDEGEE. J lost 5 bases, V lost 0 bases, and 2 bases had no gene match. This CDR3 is CASSLVGQGTEAFF. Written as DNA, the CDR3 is TGTGCCAGCAGCTTGGTTGGACAGGGGACTGAAGCTTTCTTT.

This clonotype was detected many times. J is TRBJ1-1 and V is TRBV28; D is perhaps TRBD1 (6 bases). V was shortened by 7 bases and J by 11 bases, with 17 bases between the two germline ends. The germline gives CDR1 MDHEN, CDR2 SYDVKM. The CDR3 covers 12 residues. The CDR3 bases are TGTGCCAGCAACTTGGCAGGGGTTAGGGCTTTCTTT. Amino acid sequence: CASNLAGVRAFF.

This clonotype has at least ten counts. The CDR3 loop is CASSRPGLVVETQYF. For the CDR3, the DNA is TGTGCCAGCAGCAGACCCGGACTAGTAGTTGAGACCCAGTACTTC. This chain links TRBV5-8 with TRBJ2-5; 7 bases map to TRBD2. This CDR3 spans 15 amino acids. Trimming removed 4 bases from V and 5 bases from J; junction bases left unmatched: 11. Germline V gene data show CDR1 as SGHTS and CDR2 as YDEGEE.

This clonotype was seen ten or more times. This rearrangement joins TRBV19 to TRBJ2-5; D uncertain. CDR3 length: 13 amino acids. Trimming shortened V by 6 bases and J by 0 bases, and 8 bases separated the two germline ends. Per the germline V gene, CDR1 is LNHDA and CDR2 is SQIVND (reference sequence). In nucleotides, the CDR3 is TGTGCCAGTAGGTCAGCCTACCAAGAGACCCAGTACTTC. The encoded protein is CASRSAYQETQYF.